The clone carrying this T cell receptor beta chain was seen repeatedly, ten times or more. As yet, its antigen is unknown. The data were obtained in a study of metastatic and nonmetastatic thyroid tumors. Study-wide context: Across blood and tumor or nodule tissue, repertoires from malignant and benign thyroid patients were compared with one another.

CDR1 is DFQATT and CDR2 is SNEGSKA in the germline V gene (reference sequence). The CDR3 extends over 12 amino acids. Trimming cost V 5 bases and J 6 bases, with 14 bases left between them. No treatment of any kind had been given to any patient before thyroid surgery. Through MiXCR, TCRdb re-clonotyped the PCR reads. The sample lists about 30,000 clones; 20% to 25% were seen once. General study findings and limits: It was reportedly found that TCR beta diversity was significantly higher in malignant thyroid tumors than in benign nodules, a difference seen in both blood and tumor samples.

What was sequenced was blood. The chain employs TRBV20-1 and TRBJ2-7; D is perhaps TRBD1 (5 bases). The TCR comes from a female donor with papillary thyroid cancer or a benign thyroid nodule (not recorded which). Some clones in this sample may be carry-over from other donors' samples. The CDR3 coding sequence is TGCAGTGCTCCGCCAGGGTGGGGCGAGCAGTACTTC. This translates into CSAPPGWGEQYF.